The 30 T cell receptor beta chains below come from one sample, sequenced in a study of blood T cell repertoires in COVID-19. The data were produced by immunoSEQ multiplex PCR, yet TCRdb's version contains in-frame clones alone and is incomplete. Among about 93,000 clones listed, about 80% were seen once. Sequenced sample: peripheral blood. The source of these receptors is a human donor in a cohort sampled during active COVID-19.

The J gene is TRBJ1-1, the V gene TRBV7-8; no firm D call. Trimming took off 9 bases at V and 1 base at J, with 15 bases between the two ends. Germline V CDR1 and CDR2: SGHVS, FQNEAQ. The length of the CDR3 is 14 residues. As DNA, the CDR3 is TGTGCCAGTCACACCATTAGCCCGAACACTGAAGCTTTCTTT. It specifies CASHTISPNTEAFF.

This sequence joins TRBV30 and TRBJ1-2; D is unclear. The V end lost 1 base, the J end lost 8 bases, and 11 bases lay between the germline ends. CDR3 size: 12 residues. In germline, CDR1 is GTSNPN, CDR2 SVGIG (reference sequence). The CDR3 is CAWSAGLSGYTF. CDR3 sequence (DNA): TGTGCCTGGAGTGCGGGTCTTAGCGGCTACACCTTC.

In nucleotides, the CDR3 is TGTGCCAGCACTAGCGGGAGCGGCACCGGGGAGCTGTTTTTT. It is translated as CASTSGSGTGELFF. The V gene is TRBV9, the J gene TRBJ2-2; 10 bases line up with TRBD2. The CDR3 length is 14 residues. The germline V gene has CDR1 SGDLS and CDR2 YYNGEE. The V and J ends lost 6 bases and 4 bases, in that order; junction bases with no gene match: 3.

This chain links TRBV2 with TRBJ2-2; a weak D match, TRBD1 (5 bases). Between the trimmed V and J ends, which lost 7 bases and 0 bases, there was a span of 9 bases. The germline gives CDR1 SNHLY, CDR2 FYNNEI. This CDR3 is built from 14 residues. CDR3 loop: CASNQGTNTGELFF. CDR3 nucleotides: TGTGCCAGCAATCAGGGAACGAACACCGGGGAGCTGTTTTTT.

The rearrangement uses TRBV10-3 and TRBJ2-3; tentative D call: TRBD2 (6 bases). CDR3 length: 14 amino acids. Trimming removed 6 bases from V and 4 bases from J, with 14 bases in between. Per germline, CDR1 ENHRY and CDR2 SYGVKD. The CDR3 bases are TGTGCCATCAGCCCCGGGGGACGCTCAGATACGCAGTATTTT. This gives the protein CAISPGGRSDTQYF.

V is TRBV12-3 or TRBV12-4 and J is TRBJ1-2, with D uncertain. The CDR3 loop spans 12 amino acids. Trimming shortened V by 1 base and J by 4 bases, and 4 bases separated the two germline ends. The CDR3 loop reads CASSLDSYGYTF. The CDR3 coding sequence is TGTGCCAGCAGTTTAGACAGCTATGGCTACACCTTC.

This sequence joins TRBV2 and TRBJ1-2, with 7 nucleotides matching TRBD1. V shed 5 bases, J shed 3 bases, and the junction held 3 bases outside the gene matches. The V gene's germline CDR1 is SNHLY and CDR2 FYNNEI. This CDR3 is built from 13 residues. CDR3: CASSRQGDYGYTF. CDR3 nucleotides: TGTGCCAGCAGTCGACAGGGAGACTATGGCTACACCTTC.

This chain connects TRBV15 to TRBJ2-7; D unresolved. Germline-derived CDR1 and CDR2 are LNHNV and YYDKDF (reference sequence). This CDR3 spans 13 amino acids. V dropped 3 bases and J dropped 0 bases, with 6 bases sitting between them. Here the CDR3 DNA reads TGTGCCACCAGCAGCCTGAGCTCCTACGAGCAGTACTTC. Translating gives CATSSLSSYEQYF.

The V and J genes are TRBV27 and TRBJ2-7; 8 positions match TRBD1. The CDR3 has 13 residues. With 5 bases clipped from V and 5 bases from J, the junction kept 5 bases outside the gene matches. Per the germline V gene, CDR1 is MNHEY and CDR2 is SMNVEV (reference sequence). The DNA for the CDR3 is TGTGCCAGCAGTGCGCAGGGGGCCCACGAGCAGTACTTC. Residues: CASSAQGAHEQYF.

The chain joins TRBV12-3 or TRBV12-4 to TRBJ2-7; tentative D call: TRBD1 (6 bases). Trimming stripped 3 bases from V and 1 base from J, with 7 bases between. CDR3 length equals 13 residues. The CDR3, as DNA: TGTGCCAGCAGTTTGAGGGGGTCCTACGAGCAGTACTTC. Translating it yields CASSLRGSYEQYF.

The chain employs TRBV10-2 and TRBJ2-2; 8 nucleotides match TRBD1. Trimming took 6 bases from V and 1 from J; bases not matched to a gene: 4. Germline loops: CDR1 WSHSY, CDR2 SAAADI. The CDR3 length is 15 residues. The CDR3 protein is CASSSGQVNTGELFF. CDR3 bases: TGCGCCAGCAGCTCGGGACAGGTGAACACCGGGGAGCTGTTTTTT.

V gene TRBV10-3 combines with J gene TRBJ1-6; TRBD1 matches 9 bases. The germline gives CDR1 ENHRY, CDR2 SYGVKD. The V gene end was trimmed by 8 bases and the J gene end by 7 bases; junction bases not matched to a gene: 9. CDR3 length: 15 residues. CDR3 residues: CAIRDRASLNSPLHF. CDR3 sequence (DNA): TGTGCCATCCGGGACAGGGCCTCCCTAAATTCACCCCTCCACTTT.

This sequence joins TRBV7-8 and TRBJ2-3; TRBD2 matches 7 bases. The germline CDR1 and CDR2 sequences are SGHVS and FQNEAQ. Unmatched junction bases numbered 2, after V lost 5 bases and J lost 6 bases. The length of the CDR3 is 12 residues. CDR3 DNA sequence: TGTGCCAGCAGCCGACTAGCTGATACGCAGTATTTT. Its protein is CASSRLADTQYF.

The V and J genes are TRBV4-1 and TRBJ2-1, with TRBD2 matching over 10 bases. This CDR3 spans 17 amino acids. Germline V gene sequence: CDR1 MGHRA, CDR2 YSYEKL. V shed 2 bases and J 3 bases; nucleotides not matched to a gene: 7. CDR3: CASSQPTTSGFYNEQFF. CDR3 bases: TGCGCCAGCAGCCAACCGACGACTAGCGGGTTCTACAATGAGCAGTTCTTC.

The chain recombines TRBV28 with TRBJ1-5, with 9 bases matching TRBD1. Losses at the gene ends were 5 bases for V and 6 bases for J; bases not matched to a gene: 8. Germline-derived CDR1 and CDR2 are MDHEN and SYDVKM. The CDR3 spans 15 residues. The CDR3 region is CASSAPGTGSQPQHF. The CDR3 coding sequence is TGTGCCAGCAGTGCACCCGGGACAGGGTCTCAGCCCCAGCATTTT.

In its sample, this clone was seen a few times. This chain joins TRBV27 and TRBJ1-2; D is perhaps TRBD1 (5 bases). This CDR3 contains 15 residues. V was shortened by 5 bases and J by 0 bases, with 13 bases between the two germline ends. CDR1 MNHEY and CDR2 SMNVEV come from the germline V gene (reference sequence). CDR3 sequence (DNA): TGTGCCAGCAGTCTACGACAGACAGCTAACTATGGCTACACCTTC. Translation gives CASSLRQTANYGYTF.

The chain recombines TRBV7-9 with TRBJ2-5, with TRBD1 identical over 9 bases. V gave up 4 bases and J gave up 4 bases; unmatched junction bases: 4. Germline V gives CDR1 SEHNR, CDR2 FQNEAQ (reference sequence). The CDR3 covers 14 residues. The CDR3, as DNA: TGTGCCAGCAGCTCAGGGACAGGGCGAGAGACCCAGTACTTC. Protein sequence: CASSSGTGRETQYF.

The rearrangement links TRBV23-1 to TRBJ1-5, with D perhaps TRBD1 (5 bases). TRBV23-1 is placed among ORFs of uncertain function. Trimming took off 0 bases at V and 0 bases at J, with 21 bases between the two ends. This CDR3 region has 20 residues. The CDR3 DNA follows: TGCGCCAGCAGTCAATCGAGAAGGGGCCTAGGATCTTATAGCAATCAGCCCCAGCATTTT. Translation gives CASSQSRRGLGSYSNQPQHF.

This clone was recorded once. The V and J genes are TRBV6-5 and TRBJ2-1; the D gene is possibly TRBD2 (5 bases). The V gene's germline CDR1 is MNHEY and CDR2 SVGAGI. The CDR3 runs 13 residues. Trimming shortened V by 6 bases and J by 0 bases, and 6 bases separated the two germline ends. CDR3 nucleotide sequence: TGTGCCAGCAGGGCGGGCTCCTACAATGAGCAGTTCTTC. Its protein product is CASRAGSYNEQFF.

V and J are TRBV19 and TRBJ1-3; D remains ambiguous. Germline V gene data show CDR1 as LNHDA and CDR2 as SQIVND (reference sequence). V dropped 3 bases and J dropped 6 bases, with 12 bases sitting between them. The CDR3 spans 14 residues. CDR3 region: CASSIRVWQNTIYF. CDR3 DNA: TGTGCCAGTAGTATCCGGGTTTGGCAAAACACCATATATTTT.

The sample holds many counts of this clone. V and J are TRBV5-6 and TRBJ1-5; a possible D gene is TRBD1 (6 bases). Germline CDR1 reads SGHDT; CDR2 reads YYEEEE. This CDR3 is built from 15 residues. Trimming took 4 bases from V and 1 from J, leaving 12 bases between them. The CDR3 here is CASSKQGASNQPQHF. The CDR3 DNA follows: TGTGCCAGCAGCAAACAGGGAGCGAGCAATCAGCCCCAGCATTTT.

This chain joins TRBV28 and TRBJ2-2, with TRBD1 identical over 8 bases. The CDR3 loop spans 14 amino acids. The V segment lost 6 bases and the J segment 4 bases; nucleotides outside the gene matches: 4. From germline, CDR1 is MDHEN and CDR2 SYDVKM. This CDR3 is CASSPDRATGELFF. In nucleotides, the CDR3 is TGTGCCAGCAGCCCGGACAGGGCCACCGGGGAGCTGTTTTTT.

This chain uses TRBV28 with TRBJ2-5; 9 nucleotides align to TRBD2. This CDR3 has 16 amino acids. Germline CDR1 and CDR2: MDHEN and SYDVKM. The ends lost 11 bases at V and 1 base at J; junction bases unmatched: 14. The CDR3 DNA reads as TGTGCCGTCAAGGTCGGGCTAGCGGGAACCCAAGAGACCCAGTACTTC. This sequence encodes CAVKVGLAGTQETQYF.

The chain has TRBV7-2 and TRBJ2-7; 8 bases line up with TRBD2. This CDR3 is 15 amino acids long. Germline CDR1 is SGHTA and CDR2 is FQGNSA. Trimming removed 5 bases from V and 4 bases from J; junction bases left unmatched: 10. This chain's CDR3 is CASSQGTRGGYEQYF. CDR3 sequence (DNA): TGTGCCAGCAGCCAAGGGACTAGGGGGGGATACGAGCAGTACTTC.

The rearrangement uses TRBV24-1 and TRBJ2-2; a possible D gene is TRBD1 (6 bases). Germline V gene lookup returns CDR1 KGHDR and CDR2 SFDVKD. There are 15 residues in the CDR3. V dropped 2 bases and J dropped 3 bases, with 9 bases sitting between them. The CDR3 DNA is TGTGCCACCAGTGATTCGAACAGGGACACCGGGGAGCTGTTTTTT. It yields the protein CATSDSNRDTGELFF.

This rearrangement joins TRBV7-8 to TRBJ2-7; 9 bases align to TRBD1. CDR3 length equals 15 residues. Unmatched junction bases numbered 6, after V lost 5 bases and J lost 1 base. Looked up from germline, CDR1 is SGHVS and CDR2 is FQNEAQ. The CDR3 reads CASSLIGTGSYEQYF. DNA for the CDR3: TGTGCCAGCAGCCTCATCGGGACAGGGTCCTACGAGCAGTACTTC.

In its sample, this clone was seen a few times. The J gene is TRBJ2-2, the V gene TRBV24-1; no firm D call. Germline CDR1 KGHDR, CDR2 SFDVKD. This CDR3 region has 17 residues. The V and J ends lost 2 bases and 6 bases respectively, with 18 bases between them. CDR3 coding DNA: TGTGCCACCAGTGATTCTGGGCACACAAAAACCGCCGGGGAGCTGTTTTTT. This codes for CATSDSGHTKTAGELFF.

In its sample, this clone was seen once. Here the CDR3 reads CASSFRQGGNYGYTF. Here the CDR3 DNA reads TGTGCCAGCAGTTTCCGACAGGGGGGGAACTATGGCTACACCTTC. The V call is TRBV28, the J call TRBJ1-2; 9 positions match TRBD1. The CDR3 spans 15 residues. The germline V gene has CDR1 MDHEN and CDR2 SYDVKM. V trimming: 3 bases; J trimming: 2 bases; junction bases outside the gene matches: 4.

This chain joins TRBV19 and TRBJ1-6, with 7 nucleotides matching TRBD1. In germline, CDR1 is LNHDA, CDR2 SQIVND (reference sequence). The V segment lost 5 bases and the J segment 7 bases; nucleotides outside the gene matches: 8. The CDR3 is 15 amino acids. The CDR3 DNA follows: TGTGCCAGTAGTCCCGCCGGGACAGCCAATTCACCCCTCCACTTT. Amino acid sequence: CASSPAGTANSPLHF.

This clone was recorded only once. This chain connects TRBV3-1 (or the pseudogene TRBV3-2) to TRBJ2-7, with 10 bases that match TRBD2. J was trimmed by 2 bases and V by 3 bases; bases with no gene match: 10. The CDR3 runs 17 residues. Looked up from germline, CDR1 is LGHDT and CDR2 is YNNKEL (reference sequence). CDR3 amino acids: CASSQASGGHRPYEQYF. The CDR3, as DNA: TGTGCCAGCAGCCAGGCTAGCGGGGGACACCGACCCTACGAGCAGTACTTC.